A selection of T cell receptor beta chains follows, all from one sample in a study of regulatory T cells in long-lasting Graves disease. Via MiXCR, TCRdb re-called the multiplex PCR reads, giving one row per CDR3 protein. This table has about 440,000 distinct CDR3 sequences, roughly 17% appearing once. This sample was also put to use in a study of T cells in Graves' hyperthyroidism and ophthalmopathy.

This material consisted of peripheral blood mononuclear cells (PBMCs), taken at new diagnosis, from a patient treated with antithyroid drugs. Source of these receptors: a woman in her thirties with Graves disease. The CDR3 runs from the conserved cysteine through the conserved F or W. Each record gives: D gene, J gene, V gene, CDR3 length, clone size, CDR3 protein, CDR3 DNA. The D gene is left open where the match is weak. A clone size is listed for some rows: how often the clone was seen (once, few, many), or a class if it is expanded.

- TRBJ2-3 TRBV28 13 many CASSSPSRGTQYF TGTGCCAGCAGTTCTCCCAGCAGGGGTACGCAGTATTTT
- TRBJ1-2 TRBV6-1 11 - CATQERGGYTF TGTGCCACACAGGAGAGGGGTGGCTACACCTTC
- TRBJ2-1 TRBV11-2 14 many CASSLRSSYNEQFF TGTGCCAGCAGCTTAAGGAGCTCCTACAATGAGCAGTTCTTC
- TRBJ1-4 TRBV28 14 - CASRKWRGNEKLFF TGTGCCAGCCGCAAATGGAGGGGTAATGAAAAACTGTTTTTT
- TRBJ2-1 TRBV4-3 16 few CASSRKVGIVRNEQFF TGCGCCAGCAGCCGCAAGGTGGGCATCGTGAGAAATGAGCAGTTCTTC
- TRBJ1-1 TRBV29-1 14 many CSVRPQGLSTEAFF TGCAGCGTGCGCCCCCAGGGGTTAAGCACTGAAGCTTTCTTT
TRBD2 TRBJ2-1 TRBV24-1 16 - CATSDRGGSSYNEQFF TGTGCCACCAGTGATCGCGGGGGTAGCTCCTACAATGAGCAGTTCTTC
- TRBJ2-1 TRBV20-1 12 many CSAIRRWNEQFF TGCAGTGCTATTAGACGCTGGAATGAGCAGTTCTTC
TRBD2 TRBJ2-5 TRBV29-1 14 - CSVPALGDYNEQLF TGCAGCGTCCCGGCCCTCGGGGACTACAATGAGCAGCTCTTC
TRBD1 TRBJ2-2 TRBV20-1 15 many CSANGGQGRGGELFF TGCAGTGCTAACGGAGGACAGGGGAGAGGCGGGGAGCTGTTTTTT
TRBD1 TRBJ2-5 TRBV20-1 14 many CSALDDRAQETQYF TGCAGTGCTCTAGATGACAGGGCCCAAGAGACCCAGTACTTC
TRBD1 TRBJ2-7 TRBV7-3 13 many CASSLDRVEEQYF TGTGCCAGCAGCCTCGACAGGGTGGAAGAGCAGTACTTC
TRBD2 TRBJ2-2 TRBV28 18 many CASSLLGLAGTNTGELFF TGTGCCAGCAGTTTATTGGGACTAGCGGGAACTAACACCGGGGAGCTGTTTTTT
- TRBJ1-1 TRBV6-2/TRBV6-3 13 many CASSQQGYTEAFF TGTGCCAGCAGTCAGCAGGGATACACTGAAGCTTTCTTT
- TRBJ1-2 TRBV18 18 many CASSPRRTVKSSGYGYTF TGTGCCAGCTCACCAAGAAGGACAGTAAAATCTTCAGGGTATGGCTACACCTTC
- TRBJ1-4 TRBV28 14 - CALGGRKTNEKLFF TGTGCTCTAGGAGGGAGGAAGACTAATGAAAAACTGTTTTTT
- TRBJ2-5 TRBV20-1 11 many CSAWDVETQYF TGCAGTGCTTGGGATGTGGAGACCCAGTACTTC
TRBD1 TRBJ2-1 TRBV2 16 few CASSGLGQGNYNEQFF TGTGCCAGCAGTGGGCTCGGACAGGGGAACTACAATGAGCAGTTCTTC
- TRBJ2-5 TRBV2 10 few CASLWGTQYF TGTGCCAGCTTGTGGGGGACCCAGTACTTC
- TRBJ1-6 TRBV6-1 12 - CASCDRNSPLHF TGTGCCAGCTGCGACAGGAATTCACCCCTCCACTTT
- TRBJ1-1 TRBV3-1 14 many CASSQKGGNTEAFF TGTGCCAGCAGCCAGAAAGGGGGGAACACTGAAGCTTTCTTT
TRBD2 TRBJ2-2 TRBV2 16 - CASSLVGLANTGEPFF TGTGCCAGCAGTTTGGTGGGACTAGCCAACACCGGGGAGCCGTTTTTT
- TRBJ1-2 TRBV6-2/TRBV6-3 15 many CASTSTQGHHYGYTF TGTGCCAGCACCTCAACCCAGGGACACCACTATGGCTACACCTTC
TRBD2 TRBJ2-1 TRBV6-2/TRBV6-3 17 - CASRMRREGPRGNEQFF TGTGCCAGCAGAATGAGGCGGGAGGGCCCACGGGGAAATGAGCAGTTCTTC
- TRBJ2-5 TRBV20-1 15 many CSARDLLAEQETQYF TGCAGTGCTAGAGATCTGCTAGCCGAACAAGAGACCCAGTACTTC
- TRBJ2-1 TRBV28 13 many CASRGGSGDEQFF TGTGCCAGTCGAGGGGGTTCGGGCGATGAGCAGTTCTTC
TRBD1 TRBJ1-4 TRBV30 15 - CAWSTGPSAYEKLFF TGTGCCTGGTCGACAGGGCCAAGCGCGTATGAAAAACTGTTTTTT
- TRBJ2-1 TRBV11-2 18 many CASSLDRSWRGAYNEQFF TGTGCCAGCAGCTTAGATCGGTCTTGGCGGGGAGCCTACAATGAGCAGTTCTTC
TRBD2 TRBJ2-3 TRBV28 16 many CASSLRGLAGTDTQYF TGCGCCAGCAGCCTAAGAGGACTAGCGGGCACAGATACGCAGTATTTT
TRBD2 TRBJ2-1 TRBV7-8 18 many CASRPGTSGGYFYNEQFF TGTGCCAGCAGACCGGGGACTAGCGGGGGCTACTTCTACAATGAGCAGTTCTTC
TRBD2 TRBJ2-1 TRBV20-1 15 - CSVFSGRPNFDEQFF TGCAGTGTTTTTAGCGGGAGGCCCAATTTCGATGAGCAGTTCTTC
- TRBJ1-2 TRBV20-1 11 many CSASSGYGYTF TGCAGTGCCTCCTCGGGCTATGGCTACACCTTC
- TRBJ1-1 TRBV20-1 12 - CSARDKGAEAFF TGCAGTGCTAGAGATAAGGGGGCTGAAGCTTTCTTT
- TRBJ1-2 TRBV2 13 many CASSPPGNYGYTF TGTGCCAGCAGTCCGCCGGGGAACTATGGCTACACCTTC
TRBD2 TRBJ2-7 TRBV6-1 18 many CASSNWASGRSSSYEQYF TGTGCCAGCAGCAACTGGGCTAGCGGGAGGTCCAGCTCCTACGAGCAGTACTTC
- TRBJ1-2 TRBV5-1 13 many CASSLAGLDGYTF TGCGCCAGCAGCTTGGCTGGATTGGATGGCTACACCTTC
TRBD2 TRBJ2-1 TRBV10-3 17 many CAITGLAGVPSYNEQFF TGTGCCATCACGGGACTAGCGGGAGTTCCCTCCTACAATGAGCAGTTCTTC
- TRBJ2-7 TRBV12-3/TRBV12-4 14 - CASSHNRDSYEQYF TGTGCCAGCAGCCATAACAGGGACTCCTACGAGCAGTACTTC
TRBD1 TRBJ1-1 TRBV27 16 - CASSEGTGGRSTEAFF TGTGCCAGCAGTGAAGGCACAGGGGGTCGGAGCACTGAAGCTTTCTTT
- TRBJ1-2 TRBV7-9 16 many CASSLGRGDGGYGYTF TGTGCCAGCAGCTTAGGAAGAGGGGATGGAGGCTATGGCTACACCTTC
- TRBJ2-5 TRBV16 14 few CASTRGGWEGAQYF TGTGCCAGCACCCGAGGAGGGTGGGAGGGGGCCCAGTACTTC
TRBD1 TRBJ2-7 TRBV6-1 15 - CASSDPGTANYEQYF TGTGCCAGCAGTGACCCCGGGACAGCGAACTACGAGCAGTACTTC
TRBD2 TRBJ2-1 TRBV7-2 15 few CASSRGTSRNNEQFF TGTGCCAGCAGCCGTGGGACTAGCAGAAACAATGAGCAGTTCTTC
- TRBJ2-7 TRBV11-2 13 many CASSLTVNYEQYF TGTGCCAGCAGCTTAACAGTGAACTACGAGCAGTACTTC
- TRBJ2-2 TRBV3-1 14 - CASSPAGYTGELFF TGTGCCAGCAGCCCGGCGGGGTACACCGGGGAGCTGTTTTTT
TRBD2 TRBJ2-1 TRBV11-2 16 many CASSLVPSGRGIEQFF TGTGCCAGCAGCTTAGTCCCTAGCGGGAGAGGGATTGAGCAGTTCTTC
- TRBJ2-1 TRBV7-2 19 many CASRQTGVSLAGIYNEQFF TGTGCCAGCAGGCAGACAGGGGTTAGTCTAGCGGGTATCTACAATGAGCAGTTCTTC
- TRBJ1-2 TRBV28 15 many CASSLTGSPNYGYTF TGTGCCAGCAGTTTAACGGGCAGTCCTAACTATGGCTACACCTTC
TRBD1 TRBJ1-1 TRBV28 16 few CASREPGQGLGTEAFF TGTGCCAGCAGGGAGCCGGGACAGGGGCTGGGGACTGAAGCTTTCTTT
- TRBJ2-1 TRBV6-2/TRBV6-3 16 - CASSLRALGSYNEQFF TGTGCCAGCAGCCTCAGGGCACTGGGGTCTTACAATGAGCAGTTCTTC
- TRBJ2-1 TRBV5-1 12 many CASSLVASEQFF TGCGCCAGCAGCTTGGTGGCGAGTGAGCAGTTCTTC